One and the same sample provided the 13 T cell receptor beta chains below, sequenced in a study of T cell repertoires in cytomegalovirus infection. These receptors' targets are unknown. TCRdb re-derived calls from the reads in MiXCR, one entry per CDR3 protein. Among nearly 700,000 distinct CDR3 sequences, around a third were seen once, and the ten largest hold over 15%. The source material was cultured PBMCs, sampled from culture after CMV antigen stimulation. The receptor source for this set is a human donor in good health (CMV status not recorded). Some clones in this sample may be carry-over from other donors' samples.

The chain is built from TRBV12-3 or TRBV12-4 and TRBJ1-5; D ambiguous. The length of the CDR3 is 15 residues. Trimming took 3 bases from V and 5 from J, leaving 14 bases between them. CDR3: CASSLMGWVDQPQHF. CDR3 coding DNA: TGTGCCAGCAGTTTGATGGGTTGGGTCGATCAGCCCCAGCATTTT.

This clonotype was seen a few times. The chain is built from TRBV12-3 or TRBV12-4 and TRBJ2-7; D ambiguous. V lost 9 bases, J lost 0 bases, and 12 bases lay in between. This CDR3 has 13 residues. The CDR3 coding sequence is TGTGCCAGTATGGATCACAGCTCCTACGAGCAGTACTTC. Translated, it gives CASMDHSSYEQYF.

The J gene is TRBJ1-1, the V gene TRBV28, with unresolved D. Looked up from germline, CDR1 is MDHEN and CDR2 is SYDVKM. Trimming removed 3 bases from V and 7 bases from J, with 12 bases in between. The CDR3 has 13 residues. The CDR3 DNA follows: TGTGCCAGCAGTTTTCAAGGACGGGTTGAAGCTTTCTTT. It codes for CASSFQGRVEAFF.

This clonotype was detected many times. V is TRBV7-2 and J is TRBJ1-6, with 8 nucleotides matching TRBD1. The CDR3 spans 14 residues. Per the germline V gene, CDR1 is SGHTA and CDR2 is FQGNSA. Trimming at V came to 5 bases and at J to 7 bases, leaving 4 bases not matched to a gene. CDR3 DNA sequence: TGTGCCAGCAGCAGACAGGGGTCCAATTCACCCCTCCACTTT. Encoded protein: CASSRQGSNSPLHF.

The chain joins TRBV7-6 to TRBJ1-3; 8 bases match TRBD1. Germline V lookup: CDR1 SGHVS, CDR2 FNYEAQ. This CDR3 is built from 14 residues. The V segment lost 2 bases and the J segment 8 bases; nucleotides outside the gene matches: 5. This CDR3 is CASSLRQGLDTIYF. CDR3 coding DNA: TGTGCCAGCAGCTTAAGACAGGGGCTTGACACCATATATTTT.

This chain connects TRBV7-6 to TRBJ2-7; maybe TRBD1 (6 bases). The CDR3 runs to 14 residues. The germline V and J ends were trimmed by 3 bases and 6 bases, with 15 bases remaining between them. Germline V lookup: CDR1 SGHVS, CDR2 FNYEAQ. The CDR3 sequence: CASSFLDRNPEQYF. DNA of the CDR3: TGTGCCAGCAGCTTCTTAGACAGGAACCCCGAGCAGTACTTC.

This clonotype turned up a few times. The chain links TRBV7-9 to TRBJ2-5, with TRBD2 as a possible D gene (6 bases). Germline V gene sequence: CDR1 SEHNR, CDR2 FQNEAQ (reference sequence). The CDR3 consists of 14 residues. V lost 1 base to trimming and J lost 7 bases, with 13 bases between them. The CDR3 region has the DNA TGTGCCAGCAGCTTAGACGCCGCGGGGATGACCCAGTACTTC. Residues: CASSLDAAGMTQYF.

CDR3 loop: CASSIDPVAGLSYNEQFF. The CDR3 nucleotides are TGTGCCAGTAGTATAGATCCCGTGGCGGGACTCTCCTACAATGAGCAGTTCTTC. The chain is built from TRBV19 and TRBJ2-1; D possibly corresponds to TRBD2 (6 bases). V dropped 0 bases and J dropped 0 bases, with 15 bases sitting between them. The CDR3 totals 18 residues. CDR1 and CDR2 from the germline V gene are LNHDA and SQIVND (reference sequence).

This clonotype was counted between two and nine times. This chain joins TRBV28 and TRBJ2-3, with 13 bases aligning to TRBD2. This CDR3 has 19 amino acids. Looked up from germline, CDR1 is MDHEN and CDR2 is SYDVKM. Germline trimming cut 4 bases from V and 3 bases from J; bases unmatched to any gene: 13. The CDR3 DNA reads TGTGCCAGCAGTTCCTCCGGACTAGCGGGGGTCGGTCTGACAGATACGCAGTATTTT. This sequence encodes CASSSSGLAGVGLTDTQYF. Supplemented by reference TRBV28 and TRBJ2-3, the full variable domain reads DVKVTQSSRYLVKRTGEKVFLECVQDMDHENMFWYRQDPGLGLRLIYFSYDVKMKEKGDIPEGYSVSREKKERFSLILESASTNQTSMYLCASSSSGLAGVGLTDTQYFGPGTRLTVL.

This clonotype was counted at least ten times. The chain combines TRBV7-2 with TRBJ2-5; 12 bases map to TRBD2. Germline CDR1 reads SGHTA; CDR2 reads FQGNSA. Germline trimming cut 2 bases from V and 5 bases from J; bases unmatched to any gene: 12. This CDR3 has 18 residues. CDR3 sequence reads: CASSLRPLAGGNGETQYF. The DNA for the CDR3 is TGTGCCAGCAGCTTAAGACCGCTAGCGGGAGGGAATGGGGAGACCCAGTACTTC.

The chain uses TRBV7-8 and TRBJ1-6, with unresolved D. Germline assignment: CDR1 SGHVS and CDR2 FQNEAQ. V was cut by 5 bases and J by 7 bases, with 15 bases left in between. CDR3 length: 15 residues. CDR3 residues: CASSPAGGLNSPLHF. The CDR3 DNA follows: TGTGCCAGCAGCCCAGCCGGTGGGCTGAATTCACCCCTCCACTTT.

This rearrangement joins TRBV11-2 to TRBJ1-1; D uncertain. This CDR3 has 14 residues. V lost 3 bases and J 4 bases, leaving 12 bases between the germline ends. CDR1 is SGHAT and CDR2 is FQNNGV in the germline V gene. CDR3 loop: CASSFMSRATEAFF. The CDR3 nucleotides are TGTGCCAGCAGCTTTATGTCCCGGGCCACTGAAGCTTTCTTT.

The chain joins TRBV7-6 to TRBJ2-1, with a tentative D call TRBD2 (6 bases). Germline V gives CDR1 SGHVS, CDR2 FNYEAQ. The CDR3 totals 14 residues. The ends were cut back, 5 bases at V and 4 bases at J, with 12 bases in the middle. CDR3 loop: CASSPVSGYNEQFF. For the CDR3, the DNA is TGTGCCAGCAGCCCCGTGAGCGGGTACAATGAGCAGTTCTTC.